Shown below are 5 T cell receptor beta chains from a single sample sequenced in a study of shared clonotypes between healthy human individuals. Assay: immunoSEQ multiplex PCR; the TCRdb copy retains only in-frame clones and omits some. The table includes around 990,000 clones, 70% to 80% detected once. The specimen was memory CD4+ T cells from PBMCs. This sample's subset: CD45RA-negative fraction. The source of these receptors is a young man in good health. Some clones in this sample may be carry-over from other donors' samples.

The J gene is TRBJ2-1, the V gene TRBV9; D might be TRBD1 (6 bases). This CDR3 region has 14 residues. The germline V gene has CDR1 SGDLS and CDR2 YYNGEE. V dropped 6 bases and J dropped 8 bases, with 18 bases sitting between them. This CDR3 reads CASNKDRLRDEQFF. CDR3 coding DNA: TGTGCCAGCAACAAGGACAGACTACGGGATGAGCAGTTCTTC.

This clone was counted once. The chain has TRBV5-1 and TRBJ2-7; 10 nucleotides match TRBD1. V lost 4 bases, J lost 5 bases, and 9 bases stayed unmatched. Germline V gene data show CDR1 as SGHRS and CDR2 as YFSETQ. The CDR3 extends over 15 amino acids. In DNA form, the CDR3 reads TGCGCCAGCAGCACGGCCGGGACAGGGGCCCACGAGCAGTACTTC. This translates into CASSTAGTGAHEQYF.

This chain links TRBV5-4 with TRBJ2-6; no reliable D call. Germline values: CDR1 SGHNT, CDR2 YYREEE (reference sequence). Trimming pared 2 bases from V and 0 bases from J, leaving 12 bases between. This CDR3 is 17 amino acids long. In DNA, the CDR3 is TGTGCCAGCAGCTTCGACCCGCCCGGCTCTGGGGCCAACGTCCTGACTTTC. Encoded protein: CASSFDPPGSGANVLTF.

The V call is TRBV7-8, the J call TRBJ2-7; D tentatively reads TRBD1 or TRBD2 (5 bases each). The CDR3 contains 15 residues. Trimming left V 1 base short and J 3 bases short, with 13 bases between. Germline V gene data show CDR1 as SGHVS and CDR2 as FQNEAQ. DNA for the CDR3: TGTGCCAGCAGCTTAGAGGGTTCGGGGCACTACGAGCAGTACTTC. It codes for CASSLEGSGHYEQYF. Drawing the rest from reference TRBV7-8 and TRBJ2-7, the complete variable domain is GAGVSQSPRYKVAKRGQDVALRCDPISGHVSLFWYQQALGQGPEFLTYFQNEAQLDKSGLPSDRFFAERPEGSVSTLKIQRTQQEDSAVYLCASSLEGSGHYEQYFGPGTRLTVT.

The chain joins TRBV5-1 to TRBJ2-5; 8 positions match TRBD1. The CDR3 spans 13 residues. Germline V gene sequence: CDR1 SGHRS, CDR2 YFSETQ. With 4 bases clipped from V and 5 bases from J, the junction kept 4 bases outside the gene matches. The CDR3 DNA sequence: TGCGCCAGCAGCCAACACAGGGGGGAGACCCAGTACTTC. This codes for CASSQHRGETQYF.